Listed here are 30 T cell receptor beta chains from one sample, sequenced in a study of early T cells in non-severe SARS-CoV-2 infection. Each CDR3 protein is one row after TCRdb ran MiXCR on the 5' RACE reads. This table holds tens of thousands of distinct CDR3 sequences, roughly 5% found once. Sequenced: whole blood. The receptors were gathered from an adult who was a healthcare worker with PCR-confirmed SARS-CoV-2 infection or an uninfected control (not recorded which).

This clonotype was found many times. This rearrangement joins TRBV19 to TRBJ2-3; TRBD2 aligns across 8 bases. Losses at the gene ends were 3 bases for V and 3 bases for J; bases not matched to a gene: 11. The CDR3 sequence is 17 residues long. Germline V lookup: CDR1 LNHDA, CDR2 SQIVND (reference sequence). DNA of the CDR3: TGTGCCAGTAGTATGAGGGGACTAGATTGGGGTACAGATACGCAGTATTTT. Encoded protein: CASSMRGLDWGTDTQYF.

This clonotype was seen ten or more times. The chain combines TRBV12-3 or TRBV12-4 with TRBJ2-3; 14 positions match TRBD2. V dropped 7 bases and J dropped 5; count of bases not matched to a gene: 8. This CDR3 has 16 amino acids. CDR3 sequence: CASTPGLAGVEDTQYF. CDR3 DNA: TGTGCCAGCACCCCGGGACTAGCGGGAGTTGAAGATACGCAGTATTTT.

This clonotype was observed at least ten times. The CDR3 spells CAWSEGIPGAEAFF. CDR3 in DNA: TGTGCCTGGAGCGAGGGGATACCCGGGGCTGAAGCTTTCTTT. The chain links TRBV30 to TRBJ1-1, with a weak D call TRBD1 (5 bases). Germline assignment: CDR1 GTSNPN and CDR2 SVGIG (reference sequence). The CDR3 contains 14 residues. The V end lost 3 bases, the J end lost 6 bases, and 17 bases lay between the germline ends.

This clonotype was observed at least ten times. This sequence joins TRBV15 and TRBJ1-5; D remains unclear. Trimming removed 0 bases at V and 5 bases at J, with 5 bases between. The CDR3 runs to 13 residues. The germline V gene encodes CDR1 LNHNV and CDR2 YYDKDF (reference sequence). This CDR3 reads CATSRDIDQPQHF. Here the CDR3 DNA reads TGTGCCACCAGCAGAGATATCGATCAGCCCCAGCATTTT.

This clonotype has at least ten counts. The chain carries TRBV6-2 or TRBV6-3 and TRBJ1-5; the D is unclear. V gave up 8 bases and J gave up 6 bases, with 11 bases separating them. CDR1 and CDR2 from the germline V gene are MNHEY and SVGEGT. The CDR3 has 12 residues. CDR3 DNA: TGTGCCAGCTGGGAGAAGGGTCAGCCCCAGCATTTT. It is translated as CASWEKGQPQHF.

The sample holds many counts of this clonotype. Mismatch with germline at one junction end may stem from a read error. The chain carries TRBV6-5 and TRBJ1-6, with D hard to call. The V gene's germline CDR1 is MNHEY and CDR2 SVGAGI. The CDR3 loop spans 13 amino acids. The CDR3 nucleotides read TGTGCCAGCAAAGCTGCCGCGAATTCACCCCTCCATTTT. This sequence encodes CASKAAANSPLHF.

This clonotype was seen at least ten times. V gene TRBV19 combines with J gene TRBJ2-3; no definite D call. The germline V and J ends were trimmed by 3 bases and 0 bases, with 7 bases remaining between them. The CDR3 consists of 14 residues. The V gene's germline CDR1 is LNHDA and CDR2 SQIVND (reference sequence). CDR3 protein: CASSIYGSTDTQYF. In DNA form, the CDR3 reads TGTGCCAGTAGTATCTACGGGAGCACAGATACGCAGTATTTT.

This clonotype has at least ten counts. V is TRBV24-1 and J is TRBJ2-1; 11 nucleotides match TRBD2. Germline V gives CDR1 KGHDR, CDR2 SFDVKD. The CDR3 runs to 15 residues. The V and J ends lost 4 bases and 9 bases, in that order; junction bases with no gene match: 7. CDR3 amino acids: CATSDSGLAGGEQFF. The DNA of the CDR3 is TGTGCCACCAGTGACTCGGGGCTAGCGGGAGGTGAGCAGTTCTTC.

This clonotype was found many times. The chain carries TRBV13 and TRBJ2-7; D perhaps matches TRBD2 (6 bases). Per germline, CDR1 PRHDT and CDR2 FYEKMQ (reference sequence). Between the trimmed V and J ends, which lost 3 bases and 2 bases, there was a span of 17 bases. The CDR3 loop spans 16 amino acids. CDR3 loop: CASSLFMGEAAYEQYF. In DNA, the CDR3 is TGTGCCAGCAGCTTGTTTATGGGGGAGGCAGCCTACGAGCAGTACTTC.

This clonotype was picked up many times. J is TRBJ1-6 and V is TRBV14, with D possibly TRBD1 on 6 matching bases. CDR3 length: 13 amino acids. The germline V gene has CDR1 SGHDN and CDR2 FVKESK. Trimming removed 2 bases at V and 7 bases at J, with 6 bases between. CDR3 sequence (DNA): TGTGCCAGCAGCCAAAGGGGGAATTCACCCCTCCACTTT. This sequence encodes CASSQRGNSPLHF.

This clonotype showed up just a few times. The chain uses TRBV7-9 and TRBJ2-2, with 7 nucleotides matching TRBD2. The CDR3 runs 14 residues. Germline V gives CDR1 SEHNR, CDR2 FQNEAQ (reference sequence). Losses at the gene ends were 11 bases for V and 4 bases for J; bases not matched to a gene: 10. Here the CDR3 reads CAGRRRGSTGELFF. For the CDR3, the DNA is TGTGCCGGCCGGAGGCGGGGGAGCACCGGGGAGCTGTTTTTT.

V usage is TRBV7-8 and J usage is TRBJ1-1; TRBD1 matches at 10 bases. V was clipped by 2 bases and J by 5 bases; unmatched bases: 2. The germline gives CDR1 SGHVS, CDR2 FQNEAQ. The CDR3 runs 14 residues. CDR3 nucleotide sequence: TGTGCCAGCAGCTTAAGGGACAGGGGAACTGAAGCTTTCTTT. It translates to CASSLRDRGTEAFF.

This clonotype has only a few counts. The chain uses TRBV27 and TRBJ2-7; 12 bases agree with TRBD1. The CDR3 is made up of 14 amino acids. Trimming took 6 bases from V and 6 from J; bases not matched to a gene: 6. Germline V gene sequence: CDR1 MNHEY, CDR2 SMNVEV (reference sequence). This CDR3 reads CASRPGQGAGEQYF. CDR3 in DNA: TGTGCCAGCAGGCCGGGACAGGGGGCGGGCGAGCAGTACTTC.

This clonotype showed up many times. This sequence joins TRBV7-2 and TRBJ2-1; 12 bases line up with TRBD2. The CDR3 extends over 16 amino acids. CDR1 is SGHTA, CDR2 FQGNSA, per germline. Losses at the gene ends were 6 bases for V and 1 base for J; bases not matched to a gene: 4. The CDR3 spells CASSFTSGRSYNEQFF. In nucleotides, the CDR3 is TGTGCCAGCAGTTTTACTAGCGGGAGGTCCTACAATGAGCAGTTCTTC.

This clonotype was found a few times. The CDR3: CAWSVSGRTGNTIYF. The CDR3 nucleotides read TGTGCCTGGAGTGTTTCGGGCAGGACTGGAAACACCATATATTTT. The V gene is TRBV30, the J gene TRBJ1-3; no firm D call. V was trimmed by 0 bases and J by 2 bases, leaving 11 bases between them. Germline V gene data show CDR1 as GTSNPN and CDR2 as SVGIG (reference sequence). The CDR3 has 15 amino acids.

This clonotype was seen many times. One end of the junction does not line up with germline, which may come from a read error. V and J are TRBV7-9 and TRBJ1-5; no clear D. Per germline, CDR1 SEHNR and CDR2 FQNEAQ (reference sequence). CDR3 size: 13 residues. In nucleotides, the CDR3 is TGTGTCAGCAGCTTAGCGGACAATCAGCCCCAGCATTTT. Protein: CVSSLADNQPQHF.

This clonotype was seen only a few times. The chain combines TRBV29-1 with TRBJ2-5; D perhaps matches TRBD1 (6 bases). V was clipped by 3 bases and J by 5 bases, with 16 bases between them. Germline V gene data show CDR1 as SQVTM and CDR2 as ANQGSEA. The CDR3 is 14 residues long. CDR3 region: CSVDLGASKETQYF. The CDR3 DNA reads as TGCAGCGTTGATTTGGGGGCGTCGAAGGAGACCCAGTACTTC.

This clonotype has at least ten counts. The chain has TRBV20-1 and TRBJ2-5; D is unresolved. This CDR3 contains 12 residues. With 1 base removed from V and 4 bases from J, the gap between germline ends came to 7 bases. Per germline, CDR1 DFQATT and CDR2 SNEGSKA (reference sequence). The CDR3 region has the DNA TGCAGTGCTAGAGGGAGCGTAGAGACCCAGTACTTC. Translated, it gives CSARGSVETQYF.

At least ten counts were recorded for this clonotype. The chain couples TRBV10-3 to TRBJ2-1; 12 bases are shared with TRBD2. The CDR3 spans 17 residues. Losses at the gene ends were 6 bases for V and 5 bases for J; bases not matched to a gene: 11. Per the germline V gene, CDR1 is ENHRY and CDR2 is SYGVKD. The chain's CDR3 is CAISTSTGTSGHNEQFF. In DNA, the CDR3 is TGTGCCATCAGCACAAGCACCGGGACTAGCGGGCACAATGAGCAGTTCTTC.

This chain uses TRBV7-9 with TRBJ1-2, with a tentative D call TRBD1 (6 bases). The V end lost 1 base, the J end lost 4 bases, and 13 bases lay between the germline ends. The CDR3 spans 15 residues. CDR1 and CDR2 from the germline V gene are SEHNR and FQNEAQ (reference sequence). CDR3 residues: CASSLEGGPSYGYTF. The DNA of the CDR3 is TGTGCCAGCAGCTTAGAAGGGGGGCCTTCCTATGGCTACACCTTC.

The sample holds many counts of this clonotype. V and J are TRBV30 and TRBJ2-7, with D perhaps TRBD2 (6 bases). The CDR3 runs 12 residues. V was clipped by 4 bases and J by 2 bases, with 9 bases between them. Looked up from germline, CDR1 is GTSNPN and CDR2 is SVGIG (reference sequence). CDR3 DNA: TGTGCCTGGACCGGGGGAACCTACGAGCAGTACTTC. It codes for CAWTGGTYEQYF.

The chain combines TRBV3-1 with TRBJ2-1, with D possibly matching TRBD2 (6 bases). The CDR3 covers 17 residues. V was pared by 1 base and J by 4 bases, with 17 bases between. Looked up from germline, CDR1 is LGHDT and CDR2 is YNNKEL (reference sequence). CDR3 sequence (DNA): TGTGCCAGCAGCCAAGTTTGGTCTAGCGAAGAGTACAATGAGCAGTTCTTC. Residues: CASSQVWSSEEYNEQFF.

This clonotype was observed a few times. The chain couples TRBV28 to TRBJ2-1; D gene unclear. V was pared by 2 bases and J by 16 bases, with 15 bases between. CDR3 length equals 12 residues. Germline CDR1 and CDR2: MDHEN and SYDVKM. The CDR3 DNA reads as TGTGCCAGCAGTTTAAGCCTCAATGGAGCCTTCTTC. It yields the protein CASSLSLNGAFF.

This clonotype was observed many times. The DNA of the CDR3 is TGTGCCAGCAGCCCGGGCAGGGATGACACTGAAGCTTTCTTT. Translation: CASSPGRDDTEAFF. The J gene is TRBJ1-1, the V gene TRBV7-6; possible D gene TRBD1, 5 bases. Between the trimmed V and J ends, which lost 5 bases and 3 bases, there was a span of 13 bases. The CDR3 is 14 residues long. Germline lookup yields CDR1 SGHVS and CDR2 FNYEAQ.

In this sample, this clonotype turned up many times. The genes are TRBV6-1 and TRBJ2-5, with a tentative D call TRBD2 (7 bases). Germline V gene sequence: CDR1 MNHNS, CDR2 SASEGT. This CDR3 is 15 amino acids long. V lost 2 bases and J 5 bases, leaving 15 bases between the germline ends. CDR3 loop: CASSEMWGGQETQYF. The CDR3 bases are TGTGCCAGCAGTGAAATGTGGGGGGGCCAGGAGACCCAGTACTTC.

Ten or more counts support this clonotype. The chain carries TRBV6-2 or TRBV6-3 and TRBJ2-4, with 7 bases fitting TRBD1. With 0 bases clipped from V and 0 bases from J, the junction kept 2 bases outside the gene matches. Germline CDR1 MNHEY, CDR2 SVGEGT. The CDR3 loop spans 16 amino acids. Here the CDR3 DNA reads TGTGCCAGCAGTTACTCGAGGGGGCTAGCCAAAAACATTCAGTACTTC. It yields the protein CASSYSRGLAKNIQYF.

This clonotype was seen repeatedly, ten times or more. The CDR3 here is CASSPQGREQYF. CDR3 bases: TGTGCCAGCAGCCCACAGGGGAGGGAGCAGTACTTC. This chain uses TRBV6-2 or TRBV6-3 with TRBJ2-7; maybe TRBD1 (7 bases). The germline gives CDR1 MNHEY, CDR2 SVGEGT. The CDR3 consists of 12 residues. V was cut by 6 bases and J by 7 bases, with 13 bases left in between.

Only a few counts were recorded for this clonotype. V is TRBV10-3 and J is TRBJ1-2, with 7 positions matching TRBD1. After removal of 2 bases from V and 5 bases from J, the junction contained 2 bases not matched to a gene. This CDR3 is 13 amino acids long. Per germline, CDR1 ENHRY and CDR2 SYGVKD. CDR3 in amino acids: CAISEDRVYGYTF. In nucleotides, the CDR3 is TGTGCCATCAGTGAGGACAGGGTGTATGGCTACACCTTC.

There are many counts of this clonotype. The chain joins TRBV18 to TRBJ1-2, with D possibly matching TRBD1 (5 bases). Deletions cut 2 bases from V and 5 bases from J, with 15 bases between. The length of the CDR3 is 15 residues. Germline V CDR1 and CDR2: KGHSH, LQKENI. As DNA, the CDR3 is TGTGCCAGCTCACCAATGGGCAGCCGGGGGTATGGCTACACCTTC. This translates into CASSPMGSRGYGYTF.

The sample holds many counts of this clonotype. The chain uses TRBV20-1 and TRBJ1-1; D may be TRBD1 (5 bases). The CDR3 is 14 amino acids. The ends were cut back, 1 base at V and 2 bases at J, with 11 bases in the middle. In germline, CDR1 is DFQATT, CDR2 SNEGSKA (reference sequence). The CDR3 sequence is CSARGGPLNTEAFF. The CDR3 DNA reads TGCAGTGCTAGAGGGGGACCGCTTAACACTGAAGCTTTCTTT.